This T cell receptor beta chain emerged from a study of neoadjuvant nivolumab and ipilimumab in lung cancer. Using immunoSEQ multiplex PCR, the repertoire was profiled, and TCRdb retains in-frame clones only, with some absent. This table holds under 50,000 clones, more than 85% found once. The V and J ends lost 5 bases and 0 bases respectively, with 11 bases between them. This CDR3 spans 16 amino acids. CDR1 is LNHDA, CDR2 SQIVND, per germline (reference sequence). About this clone: The antigen is undetermined.

Study-wide findings and caveats: TCR clonality did not significantly correlate with pathologic tumor regression.

The sample was blood, taken before neoadjuvant nivolumab, alone or with ipilimumab. The source of this sequence is an adult with non-small cell lung cancer. Some clones in this sample may be carry-over from other donors' samples. The chain recombines TRBV19 with TRBJ2-6; perhaps TRBD1 as D (5 bases). The CDR3 region is CASSLQGGSGANVLTF. The CDR3 DNA reads as TGTGCCAGTAGTCTGCAGGGTGGCTCTGGGGCCAACGTCCTGACTTTC.